This is a list of T cell receptor beta chains from one sample in a study of T-cell memory formation after mild COVID-19. TCRdb re-analysed the 5' RACE reads in MiXCR, keeping a single row per CDR3 protein. This table has hundreds of thousands of distinct CDR3 sequences, about 18% appearing once. The sample comprised PBMCs or a T cell subset sorted from them (not recorded which). These receptors were collected from an adult woman who had mild COVID-19 (a few samples of this study predate the infection). Cell type and time point are not known. Both conserved end residues are part of each CDR3. A D gene is named only where the DNA matches it firmly. Expanded clones get a size class; other rows say once, few or many, or leave the size out.

V	length	size	D	J	DNA	CDR3
TRBV7-2	19	-	TRBD2	TRBJ2-5	TGTGCCAGCAGCACAAAAAAAACCACCGGGCTAGCGGGGATGGAGACCCAGTACTTC	CASSTKKTTGLAGMETQYF
TRBV6-4	15	-	-	TRBJ2-3	TGTGCCAGCAGTGACTCGGGTGGGGGCACAGATACGCAGTATTTT	CASSDSGGGTDTQYF
TRBV20-1	12	few	-	TRBJ2-7	TGCAGTGCTAGGGGTTCGGAGATTGGGCAGTACTTC	CSARGSEIGQYF
TRBV18	15	-	TRBD1	TRBJ1-1	TGTGCCAGCTCACCACCTCGGACAGGGACGACTGAAGCTTTCTTT	CASSPPRTGTTEAFF
TRBV7-6	13	-	TRBD1	TRBJ1-2	TGTGCCAGCAGTGCAGGGGGTCATCTTGGCTACACCTTC	CASSAGGHLGYTF
TRBV6-2/TRBV6-3	17	-	-	TRBJ2-7	TGTGCCAGCAGTTATGGCCCTGGGTCAGGGCTCTCCTACGAGCAGTACTTC	CASSYGPGSGLSYEQYF
TRBV12-3/TRBV12-4	13	few	-	TRBJ1-1	TGTGCCAGCAGTAGGAGACGGAACACTGAAGCTTTCTTT	CASSRRRNTEAFF
TRBV5-1	16	many	TRBD1	TRBJ1-2	TGCGCCAGCAGCCTTCGGGACAGGGGCTTCAACTATGGCTACACCTTC	CASSLRDRGFNYGYTF
TRBV7-2	20	-	TRBD1	TRBJ1-2	TGTGCCAGCAGCTACCTGTTGGGGCCGGGACAGGGGGCGTTGACCTATGGCTACACCTTC	CASSYLLGPGQGALTYGYTF
TRBV7-9	12	few	-	TRBJ2-7	TGTGCCAGCAGCTTAGTGTCCGGCCAGCAGTACTTC	CASSLVSGQQYF
TRBV12-3/TRBV12-4	17	-	TRBD1	TRBJ2-5	TGTGCCAGCAGCCTCGGGTCTTCCCGGGACAGGAGAGAGACCCAGTACTTC	CASSLGSSRDRRETQYF
TRBV12-3/TRBV12-4	15	-	-	TRBJ2-3	TGTGCCAGCAGTTTGCTGGGGCCAGGGCCAGATACGCAGTATTTT	CASSLLGPGPDTQYF
TRBV29-1	10	many	-	TRBJ2-1	TGCAGCGTTGCGCAGCCCTTAGAGTTCTTC	CSVAQPLEFF
TRBV5-1	15	many	TRBD1	TRBJ1-6	TGCGCCAGCAGCTCGGGGGACAGGGGCAATTCACCCCTCCACTTT	CASSSGDRGNSPLHF
TRBV7-3	16	-	TRBD2	TRBJ2-7	TGTGCCAGCAGCTTAACGTTCTGGAAGGGAGGGTACGAGCAGTACTTC	CASSLTFWKGGYEQYF
TRBV7-2	17	-	TRBD2	TRBJ2-1	TGTGCCAGCAGCTATCAGCGGGAGGGTATTGGGTACAATGAGCAGTTCTTC	CASSYQREGIGYNEQFF
TRBV29-1	14	-	-	TRBJ1-1	TGCAGCGCAGGACGGACTCCGATGAACACTGAAGCTTTCTTT	CSAGRTPMNTEAFF
TRBV2	13	-	-	TRBJ2-7	TGTGCCAGCACCAGCAGGGGATCCTACGAGCAGTACTTC	CASTSRGSYEQYF
TRBV15	13	few	-	TRBJ2-5	TGTGCCACCAGCAGAGCTCTAAAAGAGACCCAGTACTTC	CATSRALKETQYF
TRBV10-3	14	few	TRBD1	TRBJ1-1	TGTGCCATCAATCCGACAGGGGGGAACACTGAAGCTTTCTTT	CAINPTGGNTEAFF
TRBV30	15	-	TRBD1	TRBJ2-7	TGTGCCTGGAGTGTACTGACAGGGAGCTCCTACGAGCAGTACTTC	CAWSVLTGSSYEQYF
TRBV10-3	15	few	TRBD2	TRBJ2-5	TGTGCCATCAGTGGAGGACTAGCGGAGCAAGAGACCCAGTACTTC	CAISGGLAEQETQYF
TRBV11-2	12	-	-	TRBJ2-1	TGTGCCAGCACCGGAACGGGCCCTGAGCAGTTCTTC	CASTGTGPEQFF
TRBV2	17	-	-	TRBJ1-5	TGTGCCAGCAGTGAAGCGGGCAGGGAGAGAAGCAATCAGCCCCAGCATTTT	CASSEAGRERSNQPQHF
TRBV5-1	17	-	TRBD2	TRBJ2-3	TGCGCCAGCAGCTTGTGGACTAGCGGGGGAAGCACAGATACGCAGTATTTT	CASSLWTSGGSTDTQYF
TRBV20-1	14	few	-	TRBJ1-2	TGCACTCCCCTGGAGCGGGCAGCAAGCTATGGCTACACCTTC	CTPLERAASYGYTF
TRBV13	14	few	-	TRBJ2-5	TGTGCCAGCAGCCCCGGCAGGCAGCAAGAGACCCAGTACTTC	CASSPGRQQETQYF
TRBV19	14	-	-	TRBJ2-7	TGTGCCAGTAGTATTACGTTGGGTACCTACGAGCAGTACTTC	CASSITLGTYEQYF
TRBV18	15	few	TRBD1	TRBJ1-1	TGTGCCAGCTCACCCGGGACAGCCTATAACACTGAAGCTTTCTTT	CASSPGTAYNTEAFF
TRBV28	14	-	TRBD2	TRBJ2-7	TGTGCGTCTCAGCGTAGCGGGCCGACCTACGAGCAGTACTTC	CASQRSGPTYEQYF
TRBV6-1	15	-	TRBD1	TRBJ1-5	TGTGCCAGCAGTCCGACAGGGGTTTTTAATCAGCCCCAGCATTTT	CASSPTGVFNQPQHF
TRBV20-1	15	many	-	TRBJ1-5	TGCAGTGCTAGAGATCAGGGGAGACCCGATCAGCCCCAGCATTTT	CSARDQGRPDQPQHF
TRBV11-2	16	few	TRBD1	TRBJ2-3	TGTGCCAGCAGAACTCCAGGACAGGGGCGATTGGATACGCAGTATTTT	CASRTPGQGRLDTQYF
TRBV29-1	15	-	TRBD1	TRBJ2-1	TGCAGCGTCGACAAGGGACAGGGCTTAAACAATGAGCAGTTCTTC	CSVDKGQGLNNEQFF
TRBV7-9	18	-	TRBD2	TRBJ2-3	TGTGCCAGCAGCTTAGGAGCGGGAGTACCACACGTCACAGATACGCAGTATTTT	CASSLGAGVPHVTDTQYF
TRBV12-3/TRBV12-4	13	-	-	TRBJ1-5	TGTGCCAGCTCCCCGGGTTACAATCAGCCCCAGCATTTT	CASSPGYNQPQHF
TRBV6-5	14	-	TRBD2	TRBJ2-1	TGTGCCAGCAGTGCAGCGGGAGGAAGCTATGAGCAGTTCTTC	CASSAAGGSYEQFF
TRBV24-1	16	-	-	TRBJ2-5	TGTGCCACCAGTGATTTGTGGGGCTGTCTTGGTGAGACCCAGTACTTC	CATSDLWGCLGETQYF
TRBV12-3/TRBV12-4	15	-	-	TRBJ1-1	TGTGCCAGCAGTTTCTCCCTAACCATGAACACTGAAGCTTTCTTT	CASSFSLTMNTEAFF
TRBV4-3	16	few	-	TRBJ2-7	TGCGCCAGCAGCCAAACACCGGGACCGGGCTCCTACGAGCAGTACTTC	CASSQTPGPGSYEQYF
TRBV4-1	15	few	-	TRBJ1-4	TGCGCCAGCAGCCAGGACCTGGGGGACCGCCGGAGACTGTTTTTT	CASSQDLGDRRRLFF
TRBV5-1	15	few	-	TRBJ2-7	TGCGCCAGCAGCTTCCGTCAGGGCCCACCCTACGAGCAGTACTTC	CASSFRQGPPYEQYF
TRBV12-3/TRBV12-4	15	few	TRBD1	TRBJ1-5	TGTGCCAGCAGTTTTGGACAGGGTGACTATCAGCCCCAGCATTTT	CASSFGQGDYQPQHF
TRBV30	16	-	TRBD1	TRBJ1-2	TGTGCCTGGAGACCAAGGACAGGGGGTTCTAACTATGGCTACACCTTC	CAWRPRTGGSNYGYTF
TRBV27	15	few	-	TRBJ2-7	TGTGCCAGCAGTTTAAGAGCGACGGTTAGCTACGAGCAGTACTTC	CASSLRATVSYEQYF
TRBV25-1	13	-	-	TRBJ2-7	TGTGCCAGCAGTGAATCGGCAGGCTACGAGCAGTACTTC	CASSESAGYEQYF